The 18 T cell receptor beta chains listed next were all sequenced from one sample in a study of T-cell reconstitution after alpha-beta-depleted transplantation in children. During its preparation, the TCRbeta library received unique molecular identifiers. MiXCR, applied by TCRdb to the PCR reads, yields one record per CDR3 protein. The data contain some 200,000 distinct CDR3 sequences, about 11% of them seen just once; the ten biggest clones take up under 30%. Sequenced material: PBMCs, taken before TCRalphabeta/CD19-depleted stem cell transplant. These TCRs come from a child under two years old with acute myeloid leukemia, due to receive a stem cell transplant.

This clonotype has ten or more counts. The genes are TRBV28 and TRBJ1-2, with D unclear. This CDR3 contains 13 residues. Germline assignment: CDR1 MDHEN and CDR2 SYDVKM. V gave up 1 base and J gave up 0 bases, with 3 bases separating them. The CDR3 DNA reads TGTGCCAGCAGTTTATCAACTAACTATGGCTACACCTTC. The encoded protein is CASSLSTNYGYTF.

This clonotype was detected ten times or more. Written as DNA, the CDR3 is TGTGCCAGCAGAAGGGACAGGGTCCCTTCCGAGCAGTACTTC. This codes for CASRRDRVPSEQYF. The chain links TRBV6-1 to TRBJ2-7, with 9 positions matching TRBD1. Germline CDR1 reads MNHNS; CDR2 reads SASEGT. V lost 6 bases, J lost 6 bases, and 9 bases stayed unmatched. This CDR3 region has 14 residues.

This clonotype came up many times. V and J are TRBV7-2 and TRBJ1-4; D unresolved. CDR3 size: 14 residues. CDR1 and CDR2 from the germline V gene are SGHTA and FQGNSA. Trimming removed 1 base at V and 4 bases at J, with 7 bases between. The CDR3 DNA follows: TGTGCCAGCAGCTTAGACCGATATAATGAAAAACTGTTTTTT. This encodes CASSLDRYNEKLFF. The whole variable domain, filled in from reference TRBV7-2 and TRBJ1-4, reads GAGVSQSPSNKVTEKGKDVELRCDPISGHTALYWYRQSLGQGLEFLIYFQGNSAPDKSGLPSDRFSAERTGGSVSTLTIQRTQQEDSAVYLCASSLDRYNEKLFFGSGTQLSVL.

This chain connects TRBV11-2 to TRBJ2-3, with 7 bases lining up with TRBD1. The CDR3 has 14 residues. J lost 1 base, V lost 4 bases, and 2 bases had no gene match. Germline CDR1 and CDR2: SGHAT and FQNNGV. Here the CDR3 reads CASSSDRRTDTQYF. DNA for the CDR3: TGTGCCAGCAGCTCGGACAGGCGCACAGATACGCAGTATTTT.

This clonotype occurred many times. This rearrangement joins TRBV12-3 or TRBV12-4 to TRBJ1-4, with no clear D. Trimming pared 1 base from V and 8 bases from J, leaving 8 bases between. The CDR3 has 13 amino acids. Here the CDR3 reads CASSLGALEKLFF. CDR3 coding DNA: TGTGCCAGCAGTTTAGGGGCTCTCGAAAAACTGTTTTTT.

A few counts support this clonotype. The chain is built from TRBV10-3 and TRBJ2-7, with D maybe TRBD1 (5 bases). CDR1 and CDR2 from the germline V gene are ENHRY and SYGVKD. Trimming took 5 bases from V and 5 from J, leaving 19 bases between them. This CDR3 has 15 amino acids. The CDR3 protein is CAISHETGLVNEQYF. The CDR3 coding sequence is TGTGCCATCAGTCATGAAACAGGCCTAGTGAACGAGCAGTACTTC.

This clonotype was picked up a small number of times. Given a much more abundant clone one base away, this may be a read error. The CDR3 region has the DNA TGTGCCAGCAGCGTCGCCACCACAGGTCCGGGCGGCGACACCTTC. Translating gives CASSVATTGPGGDTF. The chain links TRBV9 to TRBJ1-2; TRBD1 is a possible D gene (5 bases). Trimming removed 2 bases at V and 12 bases at J, with 23 bases between. This CDR3 spans 15 amino acids. The V gene's germline CDR1 is SGDLS and CDR2 YYNGEE.

A word on this clonotype: A much bigger clone sits one base away, suggesting this may be a read error. The CDR3 loop reads CSARPRGSYNERFF. The CDR3 DNA sequence: TGCAGTGCTCGCCCCCGGGGGTCTTACAATGAGCGGTTCTTC. The chain is built from TRBV20-1 and TRBJ2-1, with a tentative D call TRBD2 (6 bases). CDR1 is DFQATT and CDR2 is SNEGSKA in the germline V gene (reference sequence). CDR3 length: 14 amino acids.

Comment on this clonotype: It may be a read error: a sequence one base away is much more abundant. This rearrangement joins TRBV3-1 to TRBJ1-2; maybe TRBD1 (6 bases). Looked up from germline, CDR1 is LGHDT and CDR2 is YNNKEL (reference sequence). The CDR3 is 13 residues long. CDR3 nucleotide sequence: TGTGCCAGCAGCCGGACAGACATCTATGGCGACACCTTC. Residues: CASSRTDIYGDTF.

This clonotype was seen repeatedly, ten times or more. A read error may account for a junction end that differs from germline. The chain joins TRBV7-3 to TRBJ2-3; D uncertain. The length of the CDR3 is 12 residues. Germline CDR1 SGHTA, CDR2 FQGTGA. The CDR3 coding sequence is TGTGCCAGCAGTTTAAGTGGAGATACGCAGTATTTT. As protein: CASSLSGDTQYF.

This clonotype was picked up many times. The genes are TRBV18 and TRBJ1-1, with a possible D match to TRBD1 (6 bases). V was trimmed by 2 bases and J by 5 bases, leaving 12 bases between them. Germline CDR1 reads KGHSH; CDR2 reads LQKENI. The CDR3 loop spans 14 amino acids. For the CDR3, the DNA is TGTGCCAGCTCACCAAACAGGGTTTTAACTGAAGCTTTCTTT. Protein product: CASSPNRVLTEAFF.

This clonotype was detected ten times or more. The J gene is TRBJ1-5, the V gene TRBV20-1; maybe TRBD1 (6 bases). Germline CDR1 DFQATT, CDR2 SNEGSKA (reference sequence). V shed 3 bases and J shed 4 bases, with 16 bases lying between them. The CDR3 is 15 amino acids. CDR3 amino acids: CSARYSGDTNQPQHF. The CDR3 region has the DNA TGCAGTGCTAGGTACTCAGGGGACACAAATCAGCCCCAGCATTTT.

This clonotype was picked up many times. The chain couples TRBV10-2 to TRBJ2-7; 8 bases match TRBD2. Per germline, CDR1 WSHSY and CDR2 SAAADI. The trim removed 8 bases at V and 2 bases at J, leaving 5 bases unmatched. The CDR3 has 13 residues. The CDR3 nucleotides read TGCGCCAGCCTCCTAGCGGGTGCCTACGAGCAGTACTTC. It is translated as CASLLAGAYEQYF.

This clonotype was picked up many times. The genes are TRBV12-3 or TRBV12-4 and TRBJ1-1, with TRBD1 matching over 12 bases. The V and J ends lost 4 bases and 6 bases, in that order; junction bases with no gene match: 3. The length of the CDR3 is 14 residues. CDR3 DNA sequence: TGTGCCAGCAGTTCGGGACAGGGGGCGTCTGAAGCTTTCTTT. This translates into CASSSGQGASEAFF.

The rearrangement uses TRBV6-1 and TRBJ1-1, with 8 bases lining up with TRBD1. V shed 6 bases, J shed 6 bases, and the junction held 6 bases outside the gene matches. Germline V gene lookup returns CDR1 MNHNS and CDR2 SASEGT. The CDR3 consists of 13 residues. CDR3 DNA: TGTGCCAGCAGGAGCCAGGGGGCTGCTGAAGCTTTCTTT. Residues: CASRSQGAAEAFF.

This clonotype occurred many times. The rearrangement links TRBV29-1 to TRBJ2-7; D is perhaps TRBD2 (6 bases). Trimming cost V 4 bases and J 7 bases, with 20 bases left between them. This CDR3 is built from 14 residues. Germline CDR1 SQVTM, CDR2 ANQGSEA. The chain's CDR3 is CSVAGGQDGGEQYF. The CDR3 DNA reads TGCAGCGTTGCTGGGGGTCAGGATGGAGGGGAGCAGTACTTC.

This clonotype was observed at least ten times. The rearrangement links TRBV7-2 to TRBJ1-1, with 8 bases that match TRBD1. CDR3 length equals 12 residues. The trim removed 6 bases at V and 8 bases at J, leaving 5 bases unmatched. Germline V lookup: CDR1 SGHTA, CDR2 FQGNSA. The CDR3, as DNA: TGTGCCAGCAGAAGACAGGGGAAAGAAGCTTTCTTT. It translates to CASRRQGKEAFF.

This clonotype appeared a few times. V is TRBV7-9 and J is TRBJ2-1; no definite D call. Trimming shortened V by 5 bases and J by 9 bases, and 8 bases separated the two germline ends. Looked up from germline, CDR1 is SEHNR and CDR2 is FQNEAQ (reference sequence). There are 11 residues in the CDR3. The CDR3, as DNA: TGTGCCAGCAGCCGAGGTTTTGAGCAGTTCTTC. Its protein is CASSRGFEQFF.